This entry describes one TCR beta chain. Its specificity is unknown. The naive CD8 population came from CD45RO-negative cells selected for CCR7, without terminally differentiated effector memory CD45RA+ cells. Those who donated, Caucasian adults without exception, all lived in Nashville, Tennessee. This record comes from a study of shared clonotypes between healthy human individuals. Whole-study results and caveats: Among donors, sharing of clonotypes was expected to be affected by sequencing depth.

The CDR3 sequence is 14 residues long. Germline CDR1 is KGHSH and CDR2 is LQKENI. The V gene lost 3 bases and the J gene lost 3 bases, with 11 bases spanning the gap. Deep was the level used in running the assay. Generated by immunoSEQ multiplex PCR, the TCRdb table keeps only in-frame clones and is missing some. The sample has about 580,000 clones, 95% to 98% seen once; the top ten hold approximately 0.3%. This TCR derives from a man aged 25 to 40 in good health. The material sequenced was naive CD8+ T cells sorted from blood. The chain recombines TRBV18 with TRBJ2-5; no firm D call. The CDR3 nucleotides read TGTGCCAGCTCACCGCTTTCAAGAGAAGAGACCCAGTACTTC. Its translation is CASSPLSREETQYF.